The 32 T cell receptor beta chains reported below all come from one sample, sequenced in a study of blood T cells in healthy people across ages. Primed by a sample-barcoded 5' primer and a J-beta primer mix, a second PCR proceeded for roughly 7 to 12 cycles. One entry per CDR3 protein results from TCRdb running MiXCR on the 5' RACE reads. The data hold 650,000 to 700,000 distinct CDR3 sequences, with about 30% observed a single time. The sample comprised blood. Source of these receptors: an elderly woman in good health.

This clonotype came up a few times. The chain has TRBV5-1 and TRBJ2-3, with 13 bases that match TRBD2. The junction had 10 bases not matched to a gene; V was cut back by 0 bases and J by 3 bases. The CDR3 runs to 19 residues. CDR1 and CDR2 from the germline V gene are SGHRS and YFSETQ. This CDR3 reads CASSLELAGGPGSTDTQYF. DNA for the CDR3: TGCGCCAGCAGCTTGGAACTAGCGGGAGGGCCTGGATCGACAGATACGCAGTATTTT. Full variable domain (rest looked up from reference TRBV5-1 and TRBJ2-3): KAGVTQTPRYLIKTRGQQVTLSCSPISGHRSVSWYQQTPGQGLQFLFEYFSETQRNKGNFPGRFSGRQFSNSRSEMNVSTLELGDSALYLCASSLELAGGPGSTDTQYFGPGTRLTVL.

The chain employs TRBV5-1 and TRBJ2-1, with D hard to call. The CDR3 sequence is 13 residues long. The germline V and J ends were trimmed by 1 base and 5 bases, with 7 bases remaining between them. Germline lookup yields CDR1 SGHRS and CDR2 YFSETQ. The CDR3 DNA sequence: TGCGCCAGCAGCTTGATAGTGGACAATGAGCAGTTCTTC. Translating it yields CASSLIVDNEQFF.

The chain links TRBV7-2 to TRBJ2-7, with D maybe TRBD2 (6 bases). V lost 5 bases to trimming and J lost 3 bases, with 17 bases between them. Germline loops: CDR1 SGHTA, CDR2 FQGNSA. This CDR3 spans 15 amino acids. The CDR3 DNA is TGTGCCAGCAGCCCTGAAGGCGGGGCTCGCTACGAGCAGTACTTC. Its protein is CASSPEGGARYEQYF.

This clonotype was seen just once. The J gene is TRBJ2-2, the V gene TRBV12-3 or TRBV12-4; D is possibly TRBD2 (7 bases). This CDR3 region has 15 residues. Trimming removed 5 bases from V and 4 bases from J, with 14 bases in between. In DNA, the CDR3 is TGTGCCAGCAGTAGGGTCGGGGGGCGCACCGGGGAGCTGTTTTTT. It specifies CASSRVGGRTGELFF.

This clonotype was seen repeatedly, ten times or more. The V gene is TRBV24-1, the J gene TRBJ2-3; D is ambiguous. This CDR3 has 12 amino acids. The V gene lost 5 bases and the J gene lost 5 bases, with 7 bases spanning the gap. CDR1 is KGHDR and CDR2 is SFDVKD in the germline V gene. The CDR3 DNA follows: TGTGCCACCAGTGTTACGGGAGATACGCAGTATTTT. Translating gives CATSVTGDTQYF.

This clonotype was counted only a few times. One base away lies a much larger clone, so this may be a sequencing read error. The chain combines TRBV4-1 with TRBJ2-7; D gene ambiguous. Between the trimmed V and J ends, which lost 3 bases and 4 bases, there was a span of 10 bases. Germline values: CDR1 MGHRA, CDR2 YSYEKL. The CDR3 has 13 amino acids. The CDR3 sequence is CASSQIPGYEQYF. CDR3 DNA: TGCGCCAGCAGCCAGATCCCCGGTTACGAGCAGTACTTC.

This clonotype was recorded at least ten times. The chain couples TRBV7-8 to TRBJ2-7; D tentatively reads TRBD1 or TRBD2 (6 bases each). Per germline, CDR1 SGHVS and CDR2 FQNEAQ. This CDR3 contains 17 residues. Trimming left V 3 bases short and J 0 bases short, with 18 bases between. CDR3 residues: CASSFGGRPLSSYEQYF. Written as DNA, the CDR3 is TGTGCCAGCAGCTTCGGGGGCAGGCCCCTTAGCTCCTACGAGCAGTACTTC.

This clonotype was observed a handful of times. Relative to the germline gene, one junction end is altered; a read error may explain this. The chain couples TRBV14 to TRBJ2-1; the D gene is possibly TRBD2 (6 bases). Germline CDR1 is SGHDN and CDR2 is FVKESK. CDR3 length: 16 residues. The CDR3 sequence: CVSSPMERVRYNEQFF. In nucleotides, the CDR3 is TGTGTCAGCAGCCCAATGGAGCGGGTGCGGTACAATGAGCAGTTCTTC.

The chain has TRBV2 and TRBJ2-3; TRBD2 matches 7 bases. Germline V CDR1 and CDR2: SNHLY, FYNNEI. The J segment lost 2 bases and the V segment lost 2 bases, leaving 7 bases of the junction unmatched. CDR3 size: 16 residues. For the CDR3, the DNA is TGTGCCAGCAGTGAAAAGGGAGCGGGGACCACAGATACGCAGTATTTT. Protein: CASSEKGAGTTDTQYF. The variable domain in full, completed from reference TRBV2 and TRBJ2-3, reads EPEVTQTPSHQVTQMGQEVILRCVPISNHLYFYWYRQILGQKVEFLVSFYNNEISEKSEIFDDQFSVERPDGSNFTLKIRSTKLEDSAMYFCASSEKGAGTTDTQYFGPGTRLTVL.

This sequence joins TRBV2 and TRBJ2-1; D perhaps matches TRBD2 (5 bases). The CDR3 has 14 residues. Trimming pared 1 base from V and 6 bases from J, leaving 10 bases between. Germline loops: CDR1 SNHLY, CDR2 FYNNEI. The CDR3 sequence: CASSEGGLGNEQFF. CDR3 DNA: TGTGCCAGCAGTGAAGGTGGACTCGGCAATGAGCAGTTCTTC.

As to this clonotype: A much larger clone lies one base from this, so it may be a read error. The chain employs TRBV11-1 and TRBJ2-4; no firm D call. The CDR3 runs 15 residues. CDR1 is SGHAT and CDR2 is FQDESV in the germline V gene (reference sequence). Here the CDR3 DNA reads TGTGCCAGCAGCCCCCGACTCGATCCCAAAAACATTCAGGACTTC. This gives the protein CASSPRLDPKNIQDF.

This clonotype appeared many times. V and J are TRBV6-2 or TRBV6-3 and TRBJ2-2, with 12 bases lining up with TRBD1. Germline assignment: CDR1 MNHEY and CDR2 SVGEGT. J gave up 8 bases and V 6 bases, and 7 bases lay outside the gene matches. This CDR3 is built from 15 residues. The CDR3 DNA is TGTGCCAGCAGCCTGGGGACAGGGGGCGCGGGGGAGCTGTTTTTT. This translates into CASSLGTGGAGELFF.

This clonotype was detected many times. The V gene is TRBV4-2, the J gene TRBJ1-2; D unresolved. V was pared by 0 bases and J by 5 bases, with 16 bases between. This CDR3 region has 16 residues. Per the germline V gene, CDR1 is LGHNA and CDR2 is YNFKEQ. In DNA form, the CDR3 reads TGTGCCAGCAGCCAAGAGCCCCGAGGACCTGAGTATGGCTACACCTTC. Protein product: CASSQEPRGPEYGYTF.

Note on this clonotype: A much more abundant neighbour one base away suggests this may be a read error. The CDR3 reads CAWGQTDYEQYF. The CDR3 DNA is TGTGCCTGGGGACAGACCGACTACGAGCAGTACTTC. The genes are TRBV30 and TRBJ2-7; possible D gene TRBD1, 6 bases. Trimming took off 5 bases at V and 3 bases at J, with 11 bases between the two ends. CDR3 size: 12 residues. Germline loops: CDR1 GTSNPN, CDR2 SVGIG (reference sequence).

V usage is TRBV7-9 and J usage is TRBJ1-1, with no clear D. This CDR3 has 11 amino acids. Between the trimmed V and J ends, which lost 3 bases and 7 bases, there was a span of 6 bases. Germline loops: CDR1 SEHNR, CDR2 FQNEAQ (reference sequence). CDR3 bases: TGTGCCAGCAGCTTTCCGGATGAAGCTTTCTTT. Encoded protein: CASSFPDEAFF. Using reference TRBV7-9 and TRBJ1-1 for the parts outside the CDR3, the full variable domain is DTGVSQNPRHKITKRGQNVTFRCDPISEHNRLYWYRQTLGQGPEFLTYFQNEAQLEKSRLLSDRFSAERPKGSFSTLEIQRTEQGDSAMYLCASSFPDEAFFGQGTRLTVV.

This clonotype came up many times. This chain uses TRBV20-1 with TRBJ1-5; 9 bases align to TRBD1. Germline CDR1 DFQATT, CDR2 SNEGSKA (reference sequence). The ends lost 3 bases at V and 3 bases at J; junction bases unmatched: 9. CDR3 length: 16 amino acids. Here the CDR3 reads CSARDGTGSYNQPQHF. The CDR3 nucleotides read TGCAGTGCTAGGGACGGGACAGGGTCGTACAATCAGCCCCAGCATTTT.

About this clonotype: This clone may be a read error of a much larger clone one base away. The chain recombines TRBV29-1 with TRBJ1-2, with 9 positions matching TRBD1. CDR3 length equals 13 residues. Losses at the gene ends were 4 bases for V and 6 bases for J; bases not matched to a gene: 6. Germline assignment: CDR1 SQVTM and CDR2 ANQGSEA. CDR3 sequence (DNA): TGCAGCGTTGGTAGGGGACAGGGAAATGGCTACACCTTC. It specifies CSVGRGQGNGYTF. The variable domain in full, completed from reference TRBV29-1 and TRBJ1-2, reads SAVISQKPSRDICQRGTSLTIQCQVDSQVTMMFWYRQQPGQSLTLIATANQGSEATYESGFVIDKFPISRPNLTFSTLTVSNMSPEDSSIYLCSVGRGQGNGYTFGSGTRLTVV.

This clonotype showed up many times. This CDR3 reads CASSQSPSGGDPNEQFF. CDR3 sequence (DNA): TGTGCCAGCAGCCAATCTCCTAGCGGGGGGGACCCCAATGAGCAGTTCTTC. The chain couples TRBV4-2 to TRBJ2-1; 12 positions agree with TRBD2. The CDR3 is made up of 17 amino acids. V lost 2 bases to trimming and J lost 6 bases; unmatched junction nucleotides: 8. Germline V gives CDR1 LGHNA, CDR2 YNFKEQ.

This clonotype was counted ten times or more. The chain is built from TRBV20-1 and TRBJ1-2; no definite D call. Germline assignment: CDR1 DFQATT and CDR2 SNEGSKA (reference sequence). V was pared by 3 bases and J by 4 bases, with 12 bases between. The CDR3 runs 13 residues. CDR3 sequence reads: CSASILESYGYTF. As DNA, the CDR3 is TGCAGTGCTAGCATATTAGAGAGCTATGGCTACACCTTC.

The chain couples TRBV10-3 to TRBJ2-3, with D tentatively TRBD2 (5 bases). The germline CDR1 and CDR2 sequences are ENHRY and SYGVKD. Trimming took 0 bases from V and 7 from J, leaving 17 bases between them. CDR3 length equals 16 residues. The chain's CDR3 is CAISESNGVLTNTQYF. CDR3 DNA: TGTGCCATCAGTGAGTCGAACGGGGTCCTCACGAATACGCAGTATTTT.

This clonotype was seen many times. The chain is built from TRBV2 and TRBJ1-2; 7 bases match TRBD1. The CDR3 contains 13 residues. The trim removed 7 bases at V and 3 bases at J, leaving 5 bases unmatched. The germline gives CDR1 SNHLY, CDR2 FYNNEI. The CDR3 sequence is CASNPGTDYGYTF. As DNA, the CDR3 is TGTGCCAGCAATCCCGGGACAGACTATGGCTACACCTTC.

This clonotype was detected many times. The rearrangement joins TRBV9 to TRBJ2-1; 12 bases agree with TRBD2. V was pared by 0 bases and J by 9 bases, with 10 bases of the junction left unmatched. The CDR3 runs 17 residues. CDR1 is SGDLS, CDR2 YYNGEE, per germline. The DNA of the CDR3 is TGTGCCAGCAGCGTAGGTGGGAGACTAGCGGGGGTCGGTGAGCAGTTCTTC. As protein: CASSVGGRLAGVGEQFF.

Written as DNA, the CDR3 is TGTGCCAGCAGCGCAGCCCAGGGGGCGGGGAGGCTCGGCTACACCTTC. Translating it yields CASSAAQGAGRLGYTF. The gene calls are TRBV7-6 and TRBJ1-2; TRBD1 matches 8 bases. CDR1 is SGHVS and CDR2 is FNYEAQ in the germline V gene. V trimming: 5 bases; J trimming: 8 bases; junction bases outside the gene matches: 16. The length of the CDR3 is 16 residues.

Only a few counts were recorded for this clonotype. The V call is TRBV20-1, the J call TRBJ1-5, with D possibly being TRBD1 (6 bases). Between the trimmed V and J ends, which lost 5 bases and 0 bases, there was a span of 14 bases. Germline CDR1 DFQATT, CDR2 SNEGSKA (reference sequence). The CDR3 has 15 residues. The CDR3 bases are TGCAGTGCTTATCCGGGACATGCTAGCAATCAGCCCCAGCATTTT. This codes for CSAYPGHASNQPQHF.

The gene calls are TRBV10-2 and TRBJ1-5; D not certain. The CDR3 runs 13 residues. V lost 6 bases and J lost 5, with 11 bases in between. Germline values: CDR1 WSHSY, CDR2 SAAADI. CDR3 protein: CASRMGRDQPQHF. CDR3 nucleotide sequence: TGCGCCAGCAGAATGGGGAGGGATCAGCCCCAGCATTTT.

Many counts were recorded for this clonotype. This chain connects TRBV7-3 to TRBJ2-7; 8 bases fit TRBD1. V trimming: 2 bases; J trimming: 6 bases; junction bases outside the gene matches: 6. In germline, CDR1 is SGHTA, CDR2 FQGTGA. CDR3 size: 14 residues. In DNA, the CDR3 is TGTGCCAGCAGCTTAGGCAGGGGGCTTGGCGAGCAGTACTTC. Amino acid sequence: CASSLGRGLGEQYF.

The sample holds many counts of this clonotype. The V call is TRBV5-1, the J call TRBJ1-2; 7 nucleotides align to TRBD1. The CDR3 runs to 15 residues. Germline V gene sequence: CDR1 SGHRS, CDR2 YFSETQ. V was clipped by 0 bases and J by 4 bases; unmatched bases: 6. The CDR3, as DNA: TGCGCCAGCAGCTTGGACCCTGGACAGGCCTATGGCTACACCTTC. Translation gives CASSLDPGQAYGYTF.

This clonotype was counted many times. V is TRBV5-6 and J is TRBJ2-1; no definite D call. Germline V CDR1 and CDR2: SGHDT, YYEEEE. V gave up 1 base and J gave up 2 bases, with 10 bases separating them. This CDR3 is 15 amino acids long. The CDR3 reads CASSLRASTYNEQFF. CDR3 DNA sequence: TGTGCCAGCAGCTTGAGGGCATCTACCTACAATGAGCAGTTCTTC.

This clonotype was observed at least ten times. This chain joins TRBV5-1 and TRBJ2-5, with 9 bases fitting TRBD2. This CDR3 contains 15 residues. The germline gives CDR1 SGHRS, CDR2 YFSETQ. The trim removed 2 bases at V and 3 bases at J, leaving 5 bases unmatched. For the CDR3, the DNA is TGCGCCAGCAGCTTTGAGACTAGCGGTAAAGAGACCCAGTACTTC. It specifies CASSFETSGKETQYF. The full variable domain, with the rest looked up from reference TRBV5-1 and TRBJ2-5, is KAGVTQTPRYLIKTRGQQVTLSCSPISGHRSVSWYQQTPGQGLQFLFEYFSETQRNKGNFPGRFSGRQFSNSRSEMNVSTLELGDSALYLCASSFETSGKETQYFGPGTRLLVL.

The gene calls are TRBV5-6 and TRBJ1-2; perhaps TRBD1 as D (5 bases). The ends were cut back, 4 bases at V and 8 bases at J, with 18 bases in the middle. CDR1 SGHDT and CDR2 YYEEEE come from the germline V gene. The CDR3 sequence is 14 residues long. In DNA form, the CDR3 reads TGTGCCAGCAGCCGAGGAGGGGCAGCGAGGGGCTACACCTTC. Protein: CASSRGGAARGYTF.

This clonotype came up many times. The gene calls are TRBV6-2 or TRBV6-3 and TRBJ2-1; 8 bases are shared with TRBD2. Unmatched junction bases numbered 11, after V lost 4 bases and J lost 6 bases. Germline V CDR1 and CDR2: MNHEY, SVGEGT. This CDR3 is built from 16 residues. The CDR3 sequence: CASSSPGGGPLNEQFF. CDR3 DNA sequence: TGTGCCAGCAGTTCCCCTGGCGGGGGGCCGCTCAATGAGCAGTTCTTC.

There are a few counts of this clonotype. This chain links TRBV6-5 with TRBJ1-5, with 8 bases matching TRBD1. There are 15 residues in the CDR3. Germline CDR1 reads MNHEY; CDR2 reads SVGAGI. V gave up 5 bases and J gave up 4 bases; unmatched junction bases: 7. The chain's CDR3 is CASSARQGTNQPQHF. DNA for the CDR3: TGTGCCAGCAGTGCCCGACAGGGGACTAATCAGCCCCAGCATTTT.